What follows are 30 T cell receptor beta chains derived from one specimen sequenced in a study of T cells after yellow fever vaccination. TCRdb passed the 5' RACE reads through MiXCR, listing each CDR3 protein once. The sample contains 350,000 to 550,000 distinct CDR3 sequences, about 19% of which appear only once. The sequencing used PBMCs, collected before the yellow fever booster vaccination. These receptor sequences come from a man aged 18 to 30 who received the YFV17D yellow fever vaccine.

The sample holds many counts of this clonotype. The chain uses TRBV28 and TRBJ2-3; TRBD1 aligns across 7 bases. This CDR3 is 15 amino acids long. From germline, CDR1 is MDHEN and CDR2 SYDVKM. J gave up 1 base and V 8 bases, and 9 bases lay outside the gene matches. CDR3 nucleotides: TGTGCCAGCGCGTCAATACAGGGGCGCACAGATACGCAGTATTTT. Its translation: CASASIQGRTDTQYF.

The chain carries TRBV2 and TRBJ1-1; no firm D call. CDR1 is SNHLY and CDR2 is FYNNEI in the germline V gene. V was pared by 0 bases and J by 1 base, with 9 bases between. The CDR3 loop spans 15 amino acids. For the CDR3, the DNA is TGTGCCAGCAGTGAAGCTGAGGGATCGAACACTGAAGCTTTCTTT. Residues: CASSEAEGSNTEAFF.

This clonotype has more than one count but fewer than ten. CDR3 amino acids: CSATDSGGPNTEAFF. The CDR3 nucleotides are TGCAGTGCTACGGACAGCGGGGGACCGAACACTGAAGCTTTCTTT. The chain is built from TRBV20-1 and TRBJ1-1; D may be TRBD1 (6 bases). The CDR3 length is 15 residues. Germline-derived CDR1 and CDR2 are DFQATT and SNEGSKA (reference sequence). Deletions cut 4 bases from V and 1 base from J, with 16 bases between.

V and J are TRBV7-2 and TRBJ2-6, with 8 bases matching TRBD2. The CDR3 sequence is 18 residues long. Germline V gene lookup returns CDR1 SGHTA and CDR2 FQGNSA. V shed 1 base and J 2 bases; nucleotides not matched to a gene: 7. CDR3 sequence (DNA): TGTGCCAGCAGCTTAGGTCGGGGGGGTCTCGCTGGGGCCAACGTCCTGACTTTC. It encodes CASSLGRGGLAGANVLTF.

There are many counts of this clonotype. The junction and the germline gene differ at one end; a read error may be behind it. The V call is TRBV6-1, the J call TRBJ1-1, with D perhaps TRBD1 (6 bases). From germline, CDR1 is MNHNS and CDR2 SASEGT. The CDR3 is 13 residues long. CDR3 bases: TGCGCCAGCAGCGAGACAGGGAACACTGAAGCTTTCTTT. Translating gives CASSETGNTEAFF.

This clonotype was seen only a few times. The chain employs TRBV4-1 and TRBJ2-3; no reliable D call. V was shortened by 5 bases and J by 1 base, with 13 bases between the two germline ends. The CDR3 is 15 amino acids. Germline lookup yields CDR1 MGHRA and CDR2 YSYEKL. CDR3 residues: CASSATRRGTDTQYF. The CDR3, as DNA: TGCGCCAGCAGCGCAACAAGAAGGGGCACAGATACGCAGTATTTT.

CDR3 loop: CASSFQPSTDTQYF. CDR3 DNA sequence: TGCGCCAGCAGCTTCCAGCCCAGCACAGATACGCAGTATTTT. The V gene is TRBV5-1, the J gene TRBJ2-3, with no clear D. Germline V CDR1 and CDR2: SGHRS, YFSETQ. Trimming stripped 2 bases from V and 0 bases from J, with 7 bases between. The CDR3 is made up of 14 amino acids.

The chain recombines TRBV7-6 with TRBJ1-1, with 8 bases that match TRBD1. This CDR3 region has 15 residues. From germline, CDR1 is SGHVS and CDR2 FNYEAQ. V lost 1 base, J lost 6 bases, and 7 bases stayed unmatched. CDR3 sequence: CASSLGPQGAAEAFF. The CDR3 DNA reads TGTGCCAGCAGCTTAGGACCCCAGGGGGCGGCTGAAGCTTTCTTT.

The CDR3 region has the DNA TGTGCCAGCCGGATATCGAACACCGGGGAGCTGTTTTTT. Protein product: CASRISNTGELFF. The chain uses TRBV2 and TRBJ2-2; no firm D call. CDR1 is SNHLY and CDR2 is FYNNEI in the germline V gene. The V end was cut by 8 bases, the J end by 0 bases, with 7 bases between. This CDR3 has 13 residues.

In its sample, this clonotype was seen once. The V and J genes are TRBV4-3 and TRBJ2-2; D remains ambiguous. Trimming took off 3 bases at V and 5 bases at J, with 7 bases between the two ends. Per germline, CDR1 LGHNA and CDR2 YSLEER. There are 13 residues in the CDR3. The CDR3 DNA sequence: TGCGCCAGCAGCCATGAGGAAACCGGGGAGCTGTTTTTT. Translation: CASSHEETGELFF.

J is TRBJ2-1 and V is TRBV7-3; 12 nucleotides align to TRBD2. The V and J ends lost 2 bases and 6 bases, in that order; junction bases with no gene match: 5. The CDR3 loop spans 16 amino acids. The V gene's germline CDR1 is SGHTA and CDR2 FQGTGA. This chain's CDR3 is CASSLLAGGQVNEQFF. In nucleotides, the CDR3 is TGTGCCAGCAGCTTACTAGCGGGGGGGCAGGTCAATGAGCAGTTCTTC.

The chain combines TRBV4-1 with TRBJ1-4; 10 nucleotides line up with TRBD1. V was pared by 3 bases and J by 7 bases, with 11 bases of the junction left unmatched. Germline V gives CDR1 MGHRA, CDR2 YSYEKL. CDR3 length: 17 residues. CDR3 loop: CASSHYGTGEKGEKLFF. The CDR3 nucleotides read TGCGCCAGCAGCCACTACGGGACAGGGGAGAAGGGTGAAAAACTGTTTTTT.

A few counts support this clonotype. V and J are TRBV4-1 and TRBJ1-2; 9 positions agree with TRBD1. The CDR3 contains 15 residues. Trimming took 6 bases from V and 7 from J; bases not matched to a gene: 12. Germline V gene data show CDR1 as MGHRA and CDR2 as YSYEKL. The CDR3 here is CASRYYEQGASGYTF. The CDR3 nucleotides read TGCGCCAGCAGATATTACGAACAGGGGGCTAGTGGCTACACCTTC.

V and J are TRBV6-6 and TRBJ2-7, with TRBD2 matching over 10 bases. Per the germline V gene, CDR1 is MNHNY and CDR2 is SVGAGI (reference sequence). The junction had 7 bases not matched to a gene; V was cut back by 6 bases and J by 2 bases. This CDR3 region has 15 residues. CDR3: CASRGRLAGAYEQYV. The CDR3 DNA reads TGTGCCAGCAGAGGGCGGCTAGCGGGGGCCTACGAGCAGTACGTC.

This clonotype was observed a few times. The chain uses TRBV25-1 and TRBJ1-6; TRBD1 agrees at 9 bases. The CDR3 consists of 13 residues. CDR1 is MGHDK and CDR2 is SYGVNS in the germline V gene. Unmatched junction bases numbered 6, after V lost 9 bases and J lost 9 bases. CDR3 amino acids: CASAGTGISPLHF. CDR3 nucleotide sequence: TGTGCCAGTGCCGGGACAGGGATTTCACCCCTCCACTTT.

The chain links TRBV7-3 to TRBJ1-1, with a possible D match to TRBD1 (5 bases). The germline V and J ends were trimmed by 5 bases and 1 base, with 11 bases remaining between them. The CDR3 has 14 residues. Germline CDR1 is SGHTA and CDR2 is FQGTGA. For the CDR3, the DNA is TGTGCCAGCAGCCCATCGGGGGGGAACACTGAAGCTTTCTTT. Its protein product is CASSPSGGNTEAFF.

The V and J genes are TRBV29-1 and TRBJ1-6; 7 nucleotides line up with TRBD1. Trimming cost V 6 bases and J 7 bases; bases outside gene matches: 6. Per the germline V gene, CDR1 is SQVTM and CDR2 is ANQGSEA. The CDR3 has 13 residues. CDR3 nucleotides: TGCAGCGTGGCGGACAGGCTAAATTCACCCCTCCACTTT. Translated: CSVADRLNSPLHF. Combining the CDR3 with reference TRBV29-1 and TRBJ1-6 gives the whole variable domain SAVISQKPSRDICQRGTSLTIQCQVDSQVTMMFWYRQQPGQSLTLIATANQGSEATYESGFVIDKFPISRPNLTFSTLTVSNMSPEDSSIYLCSVADRLNSPLHFGNGTRLTVT.

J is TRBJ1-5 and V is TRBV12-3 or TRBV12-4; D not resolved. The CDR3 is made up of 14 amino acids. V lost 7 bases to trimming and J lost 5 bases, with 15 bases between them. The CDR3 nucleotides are TGTGCCAGCACCGGTTGGTCCGTCGATCAGCCCCAGCATTTT. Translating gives CASTGWSVDQPQHF.

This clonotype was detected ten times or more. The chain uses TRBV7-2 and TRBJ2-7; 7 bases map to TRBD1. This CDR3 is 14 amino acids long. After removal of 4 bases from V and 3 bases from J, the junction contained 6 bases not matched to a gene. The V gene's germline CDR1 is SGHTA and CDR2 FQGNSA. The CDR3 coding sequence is TGTGCCAGCAGCTCCGGGACAGATTACTACGAGCAGTACTTC. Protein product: CASSSGTDYYEQYF.

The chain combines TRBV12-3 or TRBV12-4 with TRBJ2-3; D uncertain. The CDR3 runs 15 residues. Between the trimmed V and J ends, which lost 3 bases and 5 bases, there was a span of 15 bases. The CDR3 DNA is TGTGCCAGCAGTTTGTGGGCCTCCCGAGGAGATACGCAGTATTTT. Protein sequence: CASSLWASRGDTQYF.

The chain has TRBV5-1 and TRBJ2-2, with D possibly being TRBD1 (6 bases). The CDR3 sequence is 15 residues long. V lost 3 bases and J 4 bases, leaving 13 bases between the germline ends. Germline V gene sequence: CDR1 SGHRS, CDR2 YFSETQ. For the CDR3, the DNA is TGCGCCAGCAGCTCCCGGGACACCCTCACCGGGGAGCTGTTTTTT. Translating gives CASSSRDTLTGELFF.

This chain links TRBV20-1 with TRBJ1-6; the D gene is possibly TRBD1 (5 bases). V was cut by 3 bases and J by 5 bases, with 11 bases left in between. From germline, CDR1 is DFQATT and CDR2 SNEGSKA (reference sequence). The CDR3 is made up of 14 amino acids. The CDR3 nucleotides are TGCAGTGCTAGTAAGGGGCTCAATAATTCACCCCTCCACTTT. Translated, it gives CSASKGLNNSPLHF.

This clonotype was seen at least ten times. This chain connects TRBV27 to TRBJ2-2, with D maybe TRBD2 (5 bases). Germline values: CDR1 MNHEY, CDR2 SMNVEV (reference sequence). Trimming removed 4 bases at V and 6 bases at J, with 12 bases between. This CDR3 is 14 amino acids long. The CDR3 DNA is TGTGCCAGCAGTTACGAGGGCGCGTCCGGGGAGCTGTTTTTT. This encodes CASSYEGASGELFF.

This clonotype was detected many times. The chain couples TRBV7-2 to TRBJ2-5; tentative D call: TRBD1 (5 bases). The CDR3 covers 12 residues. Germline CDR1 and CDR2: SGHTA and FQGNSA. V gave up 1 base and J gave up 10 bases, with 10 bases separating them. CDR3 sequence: CASSLDLQGQYF. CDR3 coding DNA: TGTGCCAGCAGCTTAGACCTCCAGGGCCAGTACTTC.

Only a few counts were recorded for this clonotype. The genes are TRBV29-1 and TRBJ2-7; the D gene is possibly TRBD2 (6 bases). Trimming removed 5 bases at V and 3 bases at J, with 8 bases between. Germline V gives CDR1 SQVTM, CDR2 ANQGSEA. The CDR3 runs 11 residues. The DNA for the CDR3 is TGCAGCGTTTACGGGGGCTACGAGCAGTACTTC. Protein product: CSVYGGYEQYF.

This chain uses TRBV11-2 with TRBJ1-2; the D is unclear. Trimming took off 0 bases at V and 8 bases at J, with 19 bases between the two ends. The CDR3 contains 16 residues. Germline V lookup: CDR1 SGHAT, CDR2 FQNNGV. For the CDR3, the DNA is TGTGCCAGCAGCTTAGATGGCTATCCCCAACGGATCGGCTACACCTTC. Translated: CASSLDGYPQRIGYTF.

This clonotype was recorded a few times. The DNA for the CDR3 is TGCGCCAGCAGCACCGGGACAGGGAGGATAGAGACCCAGTACTTC. It is translated as CASSTGTGRIETQYF. The V and J genes are TRBV5-1 and TRBJ2-5, with TRBD1 matching over 9 bases. From germline, CDR1 is SGHRS and CDR2 YFSETQ. Trimming at V came to 4 bases and at J to 4 bases, leaving 8 bases not matched to a gene. This CDR3 spans 15 amino acids.

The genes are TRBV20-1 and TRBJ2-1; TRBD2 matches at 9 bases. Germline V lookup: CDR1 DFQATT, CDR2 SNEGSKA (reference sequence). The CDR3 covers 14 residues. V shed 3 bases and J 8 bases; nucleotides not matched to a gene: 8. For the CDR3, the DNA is TGCAGTGCTAGCTTCCCTAGCGGGGCCTATGAGCAGTTCTTC. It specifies CSASFPSGAYEQFF.

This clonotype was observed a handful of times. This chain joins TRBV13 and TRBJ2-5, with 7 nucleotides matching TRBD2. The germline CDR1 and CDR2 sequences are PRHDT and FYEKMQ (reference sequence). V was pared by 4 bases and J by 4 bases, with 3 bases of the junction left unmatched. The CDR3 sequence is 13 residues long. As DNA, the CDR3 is TGTGCCAGCAGCTCAGCGGGAATAGAGACCCAGTACTTC. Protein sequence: CASSSAGIETQYF.

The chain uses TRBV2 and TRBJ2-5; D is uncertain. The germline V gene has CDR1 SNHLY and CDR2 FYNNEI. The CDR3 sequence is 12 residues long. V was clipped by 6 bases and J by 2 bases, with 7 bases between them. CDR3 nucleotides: TGTGCCAGCAGGGAGTATCAAGAGACCCAGTACTTC. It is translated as CASREYQETQYF.